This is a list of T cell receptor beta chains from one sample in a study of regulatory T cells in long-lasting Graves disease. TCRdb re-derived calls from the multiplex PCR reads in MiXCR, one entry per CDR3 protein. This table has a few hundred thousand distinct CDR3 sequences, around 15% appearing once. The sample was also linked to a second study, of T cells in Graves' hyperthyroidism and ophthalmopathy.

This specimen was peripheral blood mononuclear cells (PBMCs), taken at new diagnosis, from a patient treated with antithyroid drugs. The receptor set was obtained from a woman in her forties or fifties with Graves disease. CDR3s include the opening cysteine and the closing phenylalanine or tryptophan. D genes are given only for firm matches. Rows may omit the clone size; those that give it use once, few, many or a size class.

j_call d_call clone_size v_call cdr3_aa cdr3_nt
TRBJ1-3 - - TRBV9 CASSVDAGTGNTIYF TGTGCCAGCAGCGTAGATGCTGGAACGGGAAACACCATATATTTT
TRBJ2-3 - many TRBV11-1 CASTKGSTDTQYF TGTGCCAGCACCAAGGGTAGCACAGATACGCAGTATTTT
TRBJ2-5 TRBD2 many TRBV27 CASSSSGRGQETQYF TGTGCCAGCAGTTCTAGCGGGAGAGGACAAGAGACCCAGTACTTC
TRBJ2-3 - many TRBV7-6 CASSLVSQGFTDTQYF TGTGCCAGCAGCTTAGTGTCACAAGGGTTTACAGATACGCAGTATTTT
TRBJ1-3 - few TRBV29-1 CSAVGTQTGNTIYF TGCAGCGCCGTAGGGACACAGACTGGAAACACCATATATTTT
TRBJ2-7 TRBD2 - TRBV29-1 CSVEARAGVRYEQYF TGCAGCGTTGAAGCCCGCGCGGGAGTTAGGTACGAGCAGTACTTC
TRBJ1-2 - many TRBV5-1 CASSHGSVSYGYTF TGCGCCAGCAGCCACGGGTCAGTTTCCTATGGCTACACCTTC
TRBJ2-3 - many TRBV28 CASSAGTDTQYF TGTGCCAGCTCGGCGGGCACAGATACGCAGTATTTT
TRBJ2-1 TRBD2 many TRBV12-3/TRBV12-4 CASTQLSGSDYNEQFF TGTGCCAGCACGCAACTTAGCGGGAGTGACTACAATGAGCAGTTCTTC
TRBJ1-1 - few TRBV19 CASSIWAGGMNTEAFF TGTGCCAGTAGTATTTGGGCAGGAGGAATGAACACTGAAGCTTTCTTT
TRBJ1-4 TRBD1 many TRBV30 CAWSLGGAEKLFF TGTGCCTGGAGTTTAGGGGGCGCTGAAAAACTGTTTTTT
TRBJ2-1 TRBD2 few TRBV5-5 CASSPGAGSGNEQFF TGTGCCAGCAGCCCGGGAGCGGGATCGGGCAATGAGCAGTTCTTC
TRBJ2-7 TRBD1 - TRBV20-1 CSVDSGQGRYEQYF TGCAGTGTGGATTCGGGACAGGGGCGTTACGAGCAGTACTTC
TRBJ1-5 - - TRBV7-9 CASSSDNQPQHF TGTGCCAGCAGCAGTGACAATCAGCCCCAGCATTTT
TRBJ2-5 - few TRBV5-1 CASSLLQGEETQYF TGCGCCAGCAGCTTACTACAGGGCGAAGAGACCCAGTACTTC
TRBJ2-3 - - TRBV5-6 CASSPGRADTQYF TGTGCCAGCAGCCCGGGAAGGGCAGATACGCAGTATTTT
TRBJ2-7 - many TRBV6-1 CASTGTPTYEQYF TGTGCCAGCACCGGGACACCCACCTACGAGCAGTACTTC
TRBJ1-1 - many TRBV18 CASSPGGMNTEAFF TGTGCCAGCTCACCGGGGGGCATGAACACTGAAGCTTTCTTT
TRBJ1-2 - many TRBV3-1 CASSHDSRDQNGYTF TGTGCCAGCAGCCATGACTCGAGGGATCAAAATGGCTACACCTTC
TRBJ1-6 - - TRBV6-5 CASSYDSTGLYNSPLHF TGTGCCAGCAGTTACGATTCTACAGGGCTCTATAATTCACCCCTCCACTTT
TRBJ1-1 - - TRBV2 CASGLEGNTEAFF TGTGCCAGCGGGTTGGAGGGGAACACTGAAGCTTTCTTT
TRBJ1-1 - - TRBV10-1 CASRDSRDTEAFF TGCGCCAGCAGGGACAGTAGGGACACTGAAGCTTTCTTT
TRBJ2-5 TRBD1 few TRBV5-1 CASSFHRDRGPGAQYF TGCGCCAGCAGCTTCCACCGGGACAGGGGCCCGGGGGCCCAGTACTTC
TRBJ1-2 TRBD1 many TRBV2 CASQGVRGYTF TGTGCCAGTCAGGGGGTTCGGGGCTACACCTTC
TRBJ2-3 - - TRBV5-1 CASSIGHSGESDTQYF TGCGCCAGCAGCATCGGACACTCGGGGGAATCAGATACGCAGTATTTT
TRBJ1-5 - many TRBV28 CASRSNFNQPQHF TGTGCCAGCAGGAGCAATTTCAATCAGCCCCAGCATTTT
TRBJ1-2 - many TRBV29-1 CSVEESVRVHYGYTF TGCAGCGTTGAAGAATCCGTCAGGGTACACTATGGCTACACCTTC
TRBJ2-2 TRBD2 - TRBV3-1 CASSPSGRAVTGELFF TGTGCCAGCAGCCCCAGCGGGAGGGCGGTCACCGGGGAGCTGTTTTTT
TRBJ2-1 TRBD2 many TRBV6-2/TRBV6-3 CASSYPSGAYNEQFF TGTGCCAGCAGTTACCCTAGCGGGGCCTACAATGAGCAGTTCTTC
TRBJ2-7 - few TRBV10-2 CASSNAQYEQYF TGCGCCAGCAGCAACGCCCAGTACGAGCAGTACTTC
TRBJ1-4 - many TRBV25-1 CASSESKSEDEKLFF TGTGCCAGCAGTGAATCAAAGTCAGAGGATGAAAAACTGTTTTTT
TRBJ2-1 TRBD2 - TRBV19 CASSKGLAGISGYEQFF TGTGCCAGTAGTAAGGGACTAGCGGGAATTTCCGGGTATGAGCAGTTCTTC
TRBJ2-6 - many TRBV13 CASSLMGSGANVLTF TGTGCCAGCAGCTTGATGGGCTCTGGGGCCAACGTCCTGACTTTC
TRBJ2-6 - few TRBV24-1 CATSEGTLSGANVLTF TGTGCCACCAGTGAGGGGACACTCTCTGGGGCCAACGTCCTGACTTTC
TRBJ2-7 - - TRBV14 CASGDHYEQYF TGTGCCAGCGGGGACCACTACGAGCAGTACTTC
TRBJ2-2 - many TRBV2 CASRLKLARDAGELFF TGTGCCAGCAGGCTGAAACTAGCTCGGGACGCCGGGGAGCTGTTTTTT
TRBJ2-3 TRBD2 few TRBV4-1 CASRRSGLAGATDTQYF TGCGCCAGCAGGAGGTCGGGACTAGCGGGAGCCACAGATACGCAGTATTTT
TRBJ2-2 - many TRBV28 CASSFWGELFF TGTGCCAGCAGTTTTTGGGGGGAGCTGTTTTTT
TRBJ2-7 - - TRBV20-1 CSAPIPGIPYEQYF TGCAGTGCTCCAATACCAGGGATTCCATACGAGCAGTACTTC
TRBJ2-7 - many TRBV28 CASSPTVTYEQYF TGTGCCAGCAGCCCTACTGTTACCTACGAGCAGTACTTC
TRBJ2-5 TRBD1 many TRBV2 CASSDRGQETQYF TGTGCCAGCAGTGACAGGGGGCAAGAGACCCAGTACTTC
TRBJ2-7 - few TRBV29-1 CSVKRGEQYF TGCAGCGTTAAAAGGGGCGAGCAGTACTTC
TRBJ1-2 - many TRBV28 CASSIREENYGYTF TGTGCCAGCAGTATCAGGGAGGAAAACTATGGCTACACCTTC
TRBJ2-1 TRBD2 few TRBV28 CASSPRLAGGGGYNEQFF TGTGCCAGCAGCCCGAGACTAGCGGGAGGGGGAGGTTACAATGAGCAGTTCTTC
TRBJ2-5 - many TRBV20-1 CSASVGQETQYF TGCAGTGCTAGCGTGGGGCAAGAGACCCAGTACTTC
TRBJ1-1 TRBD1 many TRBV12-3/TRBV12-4 CASRPGQADGNTEAFF TGTGCCAGCAGGCCGGGACAGGCTGATGGGAACACTGAAGCTTTCTTT
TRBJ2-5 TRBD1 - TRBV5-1 CASSSGTDAETQYF TGCGCCAGCAGCTCAGGGACAGACGCAGAGACCCAGTACTTC
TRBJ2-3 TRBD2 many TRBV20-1 CSAALTSGSGGGTDTQYF TGCAGTGCTGCCCTTACTAGCGGGAGCGGTGGGGGCACAGATACGCAGTATTTT
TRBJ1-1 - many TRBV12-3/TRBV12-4 CASKSQGYGTEAFF TGTGCCAGCAAATCACAGGGATACGGCACTGAAGCTTTCTTT
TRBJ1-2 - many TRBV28 CASSLDGYGYTF TGTGCCAGCAGTTTAGACGGCTATGGCTACACCTTC
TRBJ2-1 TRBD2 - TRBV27 CASSFWGGSNEQFF TGTGCCAGCAGTTTTTGGGGCGGGAGTAATGAGCAGTTCTTC
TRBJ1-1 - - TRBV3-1 CASSQIIGGGNEAFF TGTGCCAGCAGCCAAATCATTGGGGGCGGAAATGAAGCTTTCTTT
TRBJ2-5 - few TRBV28 CASTSGSTETQYF TGTGCCAGCACCTCGGGTAGTACGGAGACCCAGTACTTC
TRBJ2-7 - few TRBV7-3 CASSLSREQGQLYEQYF TGTGCCAGCAGCTTAAGTCGGGAGCAGGGGCAACTCTACGAGCAGTACTTC
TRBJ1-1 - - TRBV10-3 CAIKFGDRNTEAFF TGTGCCATCAAATTCGGGGACCGAAACACTGAAGCTTTCTTT
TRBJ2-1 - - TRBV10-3 CAIRSNNDNEQFF TGTGCCATCAGATCTAATAACGACAATGAGCAGTTCTTC
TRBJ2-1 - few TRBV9 CASSVPRRNQFF TGTGCCAGCAGCGTACCGAGAAGAAACCAGTTCTTC